The 10 T cell receptor beta chains below all came from one sample that was sequenced in a study of multiple sclerosis patients with progressive multifocal leukoencephalopathy. Specified time point: more than five months of natalizumab therapy. Some clones are missing from TCRdb's copy, which holds only in-frame ones; the method was immunoSEQ multiplex PCR. The sample gives 29,000 or so clones, roughly 89% of which show up once; more than 1.3% is in the top ten. The material was PBMCs, obtained from a patient treated with natalizumab. These receptors all come from a human donor with multiple sclerosis.

The chain links TRBV5-1 to TRBJ1-1; TRBD1 agrees at 8 bases. The V segment lost 2 bases and the J segment 1 base; nucleotides outside the gene matches: 4. The length of the CDR3 is 15 residues. Looked up from germline, CDR1 is SGHRS and CDR2 is YFSETQ. DNA for the CDR3: TGCGCCAGCAGCTTCCGACAGGGGACGAACACTGAAGCTTTCTTT. Amino acids: CASSFRQGTNTEAFF.

The rearrangement joins TRBV4-3 to TRBJ2-1; 14 bases are a match to TRBD2. The CDR3 spans 17 residues. Germline V gene data show CDR1 as LGHNA and CDR2 as YSLEER. The junction had 3 bases not matched to a gene; V was cut back by 0 bases and J by 5 bases. This CDR3 is CASSQDLGLAGDNEQFF. The CDR3 DNA reads as TGCGCCAGCAGCCAAGATCTGGGACTAGCGGGAGACAATGAGCAGTTCTTC.

This sequence joins TRBV11-2 and TRBJ2-1, with D tentatively TRBD2 (7 bases). Germline V lookup: CDR1 SGHAT, CDR2 FQNNGV. Trimming took off 3 bases at V and 7 bases at J, with 16 bases between the two ends. The CDR3 spans 15 residues. The CDR3 DNA reads as TGTGCCAGCAGCTTGGGGGTGGGAGGGGGTAATGAGCAGTTCTTC. Amino acid sequence: CASSLGVGGGNEQFF. Full variable domain (remainder filled in from reference TRBV11-2 and TRBJ2-1): EAGVAQSPRYKIIEKRQSVAFWCNPISGHATLYWYQQILGQGPKLLIQFQNNGVVDDSQLPKDRFSAERLKGVDSTLKIQPAKLEDSAVYLCASSLGVGGGNEQFFGPGTRLTVL.

The gene calls are TRBV7-2 and TRBJ1-5; D remains ambiguous. This CDR3 region has 14 residues. The V gene lost 6 bases and the J gene lost 0 bases, with 9 bases spanning the gap. In germline, CDR1 is SGHTA, CDR2 FQGNSA. The CDR3 sequence is CASSTGLSNQPQHF. In DNA form, the CDR3 reads TGTGCCAGCAGTACCGGACTTAGCAATCAGCCCCAGCATTTT.

The chain is built from TRBV27 and TRBJ1-3; TRBD1 matches at 9 bases. The CDR3 sequence is 15 residues long. The trim removed 6 bases at V and 1 base at J, leaving 4 bases unmatched. Germline CDR1 and CDR2: MNHEY and SMNVEV (reference sequence). CDR3: CASRLQGASGNTIYF. The CDR3 nucleotides read TGTGCCAGCAGATTACAGGGGGCATCTGGAAACACCATATATTTT.

As to this clone: Its ends do not fully match the called genes, so a read error is possible. Different DNA sequences within this sample yield the same CDR3. The chain has TRBV5-1 and TRBJ1-2, with D possibly TRBD1 on 5 matching bases. The germline V gene encodes CDR1 SGHRS and CDR2 YFSETQ. This CDR3 has 14 amino acids. CDR3 amino acids: CASSSGLGDYGYTF. As DNA, the CDR3 is TGCGCCAGCAGCTCCGGACTTGGGGACTATGGCTATACCTTC.

The V gene is TRBV29-1, the J gene TRBJ2-1; 9 bases fit TRBD2. From germline, CDR1 is SQVTM and CDR2 ANQGSEA. The CDR3 contains 16 residues. V was pared by 5 bases and J by 5 bases, with 13 bases of the junction left unmatched. CDR3 coding DNA: TGCAGCGTTACGCCCCCCGGGACTAGCATCCACAATGAGCAGTTCTTC. Translated: CSVTPPGTSIHNEQFF.

The rearrangement joins TRBV19 to TRBJ2-1; 7 bases map to TRBD1. V lost 2 bases, J lost 4 bases, and 8 bases stayed unmatched. Germline assignment: CDR1 LNHDA and CDR2 SQIVND (reference sequence). The CDR3 has 16 amino acids. CDR3: CASSIPRTGLYNEQFF. CDR3 bases: TGTGCCAGTAGTATACCCCGGACAGGTCTTTACAATGAGCAGTTCTTC.

This rearrangement joins TRBV6-4 to TRBJ1-1; D unclear. Germline V lookup: CDR1 MRHNA, CDR2 SNTAGT. The CDR3 loop spans 13 amino acids. Trimming removed 4 bases from V and 1 base from J, with 7 bases in between. CDR3 sequence: CASSASENTEAFF. The CDR3 DNA follows: TGTGCCAGCAGTGCATCCGAGAACACTGAAGCTTTCTTT.

This clone appeared once. The chain couples TRBV6-1 to TRBJ1-1, with unresolved D. The V end was cut by 4 bases, the J end by 1 base, with 13 bases between. The CDR3 consists of 15 residues. Germline-derived CDR1 and CDR2 are MNHNS and SASEGT. CDR3 nucleotides: TGTGCCAGCAGTGCGATCATCGACCCGAACACTGAAGCTTTCTTT. Amino acids: CASSAIIDPNTEAFF.